The 18 T cell receptor beta chains given below trace back to one sample, sequenced in a study of blood T cell repertoires in COVID-19. The table came from immunoSEQ multiplex PCR; TCRdb's copy has only in-frame clones and leaves some out. The sample has about 34,000 clones, approximately 82% seen once. Specimen: peripheral blood. Receptor source: an elderly man with active or convalescent COVID-19.

The chain couples TRBV11-3 to TRBJ2-4; 7 nucleotides align to TRBD2. This CDR3 is built from 14 residues. The germline V gene has CDR1 SGHNT and CDR2 YENEEA. J gave up 6 bases and V 5 bases, and 7 bases lay outside the gene matches. The CDR3: CASSPRTSGNIQYF. The CDR3 region has the DNA TGTGCCAGCAGCCCTCGGACTAGTGGAAACATTCAGTACTTC.

CDR3 coding DNA: TGTGCCAGCGGACAGCGTTATTATGGCTACACCTTC. It yields the protein CASGQRYYGYTF. The chain carries TRBV11-3 and TRBJ1-2; perhaps TRBD1 as D (6 bases). Germline V lookup: CDR1 SGHNT, CDR2 YENEEA. CDR3 length: 12 amino acids. With 8 bases removed from V and 5 bases from J, the gap between germline ends came to 12 bases.

The rearrangement uses TRBV2 and TRBJ1-4; 7 positions match TRBD1. The J segment lost 5 bases and the V segment lost 6 bases, leaving 12 bases of the junction unmatched. Germline CDR1 and CDR2: SNHLY and FYNNEI. The CDR3 is made up of 16 amino acids. CDR3 region: CASRMTGWLGNEKLFF. CDR3 DNA sequence: TGTGCCAGCAGGATGACAGGGTGGCTCGGGAATGAAAAACTGTTTTTT. The entire variable domain, with the rest obtained from reference TRBV2 and TRBJ1-4, is as follows: EPEVTQTPSHQVTQMGQEVILRCVPISNHLYFYWYRQILGQKVEFLVSFYNNEISEKSEIFDDQFSVERPDGSNFTLKIRSTKLEDSAMYFCASRMTGWLGNEKLFFGSGTQLSVL.

The chain combines TRBV19 with TRBJ2-7; 8 nucleotides line up with TRBD1. V lost 2 bases and J lost 5; bases outside the gene matches: 8. The germline V gene has CDR1 LNHDA and CDR2 SQIVND (reference sequence). The CDR3 is made up of 15 amino acids. CDR3 in amino acids: CASSIPGQGYDEQYF. CDR3 in DNA: TGTGCCAGTAGTATACCCGGACAGGGTTATGACGAGCAGTACTTC.

The CDR3 protein is CASSLAGQGIYEQYF. CDR3 nucleotides: TGTGCCAGCAGCTTGGCCGGACAGGGTATTTACGAGCAGTACTTC. The V call is TRBV5-5, the J call TRBJ2-7; 8 nucleotides agree with TRBD1. The CDR3 has 15 residues. V shed 0 bases and J 4 bases; nucleotides not matched to a gene: 6. CDR1 SGHKS and CDR2 YYEKEE come from the germline V gene (reference sequence).

The chain uses TRBV27 and TRBJ1-2; no reliable D call. V was shortened by 6 bases and J by 3 bases, with 8 bases between the two germline ends. The CDR3 contains 12 residues. Germline V lookup: CDR1 MNHEY, CDR2 SMNVEV (reference sequence). The CDR3 protein is CASRHDHYGYTF. In DNA form, the CDR3 reads TGTGCCAGCAGACATGATCACTATGGCTACACCTTC.

The V gene is TRBV5-4, the J gene TRBJ1-3; the D gene is possibly TRBD1 (5 bases). Germline V lookup: CDR1 SGHNT, CDR2 YYREEE (reference sequence). The ends were cut back, 1 base at V and 2 bases at J, with 16 bases in the middle. The CDR3 contains 17 residues. The CDR3 loop reads CASSLSKSGSTGNTIYF. The CDR3 nucleotides read TGTGCCAGCAGCTTGTCAAAATCAGGGTCCACTGGAAACACCATATATTTT.

The rearrangement joins TRBV18 to TRBJ1-1; TRBD1 matches at 7 bases. Germline lookup yields CDR1 KGHSH and CDR2 LQKENI. Unmatched junction bases numbered 8, after V lost 7 bases and J lost 3 bases. The CDR3 length is 14 residues. As DNA, the CDR3 is TGTGCCAGCTTAAGGACAGGAGGGGACACTGAAGCTTTCTTT. It specifies CASLRTGGDTEAFF. Full variable domain (missing parts from reference TRBV18 and TRBJ1-1): NAGVMQNPRHLVRRRGQEARLRCSPMKGHSHVYWYRQLPEEGLKFMVYLQKENIIDESGMPKERFSAEFPKEGPSILRIQQVVRGDSAAYFCASLRTGGDTEAFFGQGTRLTVV.

The chain couples TRBV5-1 to TRBJ2-1, with TRBD1 matching 7 bases. Germline lookup yields CDR1 SGHRS and CDR2 YFSETQ. V was pared by 2 bases and J by 0 bases, with 2 bases of the junction left unmatched. This CDR3 region has 15 residues. The CDR3 loop is CASSLQGNSYNEQFF. Written as DNA, the CDR3 is TGCGCCAGCAGCTTACAGGGGAACTCCTACAATGAGCAGTTCTTC.

V and J are TRBV7-9 and TRBJ2-3; 8 bases align to TRBD2. CDR1 SEHNR and CDR2 FQNEAQ come from the germline V gene (reference sequence). Unmatched junction bases numbered 2, after V lost 1 base and J lost 2 bases. This CDR3 is built from 15 residues. The CDR3 loop reads CASSLGLAHTDTQYF. Here the CDR3 DNA reads TGTGCCAGCAGCTTAGGACTAGCGCACACAGATACGCAGTATTTT.

This chain joins TRBV2 and TRBJ1-6; 10 bases are a match to TRBD1. V shed 6 bases, J shed 10 bases, and the junction held 9 bases outside the gene matches. Germline V gives CDR1 SNHLY, CDR2 FYNNEI. This CDR3 spans 15 amino acids. Written as DNA, the CDR3 is TGTGCCAGCAGGGATTACCGGGACAGGGGCTCACCCCTCCACTTT. Residues: CASRDYRDRGSPLHF.

A word on this clone: The junction departs from the called germline gene at one end, perhaps through a read error. This chain joins TRBV19 and TRBJ2-1, with D perhaps matching TRBD2 (5 bases). The CDR3 contains 12 residues. Germline CDR1 LNHDA, CDR2 SQIVND (reference sequence). The CDR3 region has the DNA TGTGCCAGTAGTACCGGCACGGAGGCAACCCTCTTC. Protein sequence: CASSTGTEATLF.

The rearrangement joins TRBV6-5 to TRBJ2-3; 7 bases fit TRBD2. Germline CDR1 reads MNHEY; CDR2 reads SVGAGI. With V trimmed by 5 bases and J by 3 bases, 8 bases remained unmatched. This CDR3 comprises 15 residues. This chain's CDR3 is CASSPGRAETDTQYF. The CDR3 DNA reads TGTGCCAGCAGTCCAGGGAGGGCCGAGACAGATACGCAGTATTTT.

The V call is TRBV5-1, the J call TRBJ2-3; TRBD1 matches at 8 bases. Trimming took 1 base from V and 4 from J; bases not matched to a gene: 11. Germline V gene sequence: CDR1 SGHRS, CDR2 YFSETQ. The CDR3 totals 17 residues. The CDR3 sequence: CASSLLASTGVADTQYF. The CDR3 DNA follows: TGCGCCAGCAGCTTGTTGGCCTCGACAGGGGTGGCAGATACGCAGTATTTT.

The chain joins TRBV6-5 to TRBJ1-5, with 9 bases that match TRBD1. CDR3 length equals 14 residues. J gave up 2 bases and V 5 bases, and 1 base lay outside the gene matches. Germline loops: CDR1 MNHEY, CDR2 SVGAGI. The CDR3 region is CASSRQGGNQPQHF. CDR3 sequence (DNA): TGTGCCAGCAGTCGACAGGGGGGCAATCAGCCCCAGCATTTT.

The chain links TRBV5-4 to TRBJ1-5; TRBD1 is a possible D gene (6 bases). CDR1 is SGHNT and CDR2 is YYREEE in the germline V gene (reference sequence). CDR3 length: 13 residues. V lost 5 bases to trimming and J lost 4 bases, with 10 bases between them. CDR3: CASSIQGNQPQHF. The CDR3 coding sequence is TGTGCCAGCAGTATACAGGGTAATCAGCCCCAGCATTTT. Supplemented by reference TRBV5-4 and TRBJ1-5, the full variable domain reads ETGVTQSPTHLIKTRGQQVTLRCSSQSGHNTVSWYQQALGQGPQFIFQYYREEENGRGNFPPRFSGLQFPNYSSELNVNALELDDSALYLCASSIQGNQPQHFGDGTRLSIL.

This clone came up a few times. J is TRBJ2-1 and V is TRBV6-5; possible D gene TRBD2, 5 bases. Per the germline V gene, CDR1 is MNHEY and CDR2 is SVGAGI. Trimming pared 6 bases from V and 7 bases from J, leaving 10 bases between. The CDR3 has 12 residues. The CDR3 DNA reads as TGTGCCAGCAGCACTAGGAGTAATGAGCAGTTCTTC. Translated: CASSTRSNEQFF.

V usage is TRBV3-1 (or the pseudogene TRBV3-2) and J usage is TRBJ2-7; D is perhaps TRBD1 (6 bases). Germline V gene lookup returns CDR1 LGHDT and CDR2 YNNKEL (reference sequence). The CDR3 loop spans 13 amino acids. Trimming stripped 2 bases from V and 6 bases from J, with 11 bases between. CDR3 in DNA: TGTGCCAGCAGCCAAAACACAGGGACCGAGCAGTACTTC. Translating gives CASSQNTGTEQYF.